These 22 T cell receptor beta chains share one sample of origin, sequenced in a study of T cell responses to AZD1222 COVID-19 vaccine. Using immunoSEQ multiplex PCR, the repertoire was profiled, and TCRdb retains in-frame clones only, with some absent. The table records 150,000 to 200,000 clones, approximately 93% of them present only once. Source: peripheral blood, taken 28 days after the second AZD1222 dose. These receptors all stem from an adult who received the AZD1222 COVID-19 vaccine.

This clone appeared once. The chain carries TRBV20-1 and TRBJ2-1; D is undetermined. The V and J ends lost 4 bases and 0 bases respectively, with 1 base between them. The CDR3 length is 11 residues. Germline loops: CDR1 DFQATT, CDR2 SNEGSKA (reference sequence). CDR3 nucleotides: TGCAGTGCTACCTCCTACAATGAGCAGTTCTTC. Translated: CSATSYNEQFF.

The V and J genes are TRBV2 and TRBJ2-1, with 9 nucleotides matching TRBD2. The J segment lost 7 bases and the V segment lost 4 bases, leaving 5 bases of the junction unmatched. Germline V gene lookup returns CDR1 SNHLY and CDR2 FYNNEI. The CDR3 loop spans 14 amino acids. CDR3 nucleotide sequence: TGTGCCAGCAGTGCTGGACTAGCGACGAATGAGCAGTTCTTC. It codes for CASSAGLATNEQFF.

The chain uses TRBV28 and TRBJ2-5; D might be TRBD2 (6 bases). CDR1 is MDHEN, CDR2 SYDVKM, per germline. The CDR3 has 12 residues. Trimming left V 3 bases short and J 14 bases short, with 16 bases between. The CDR3: CASSFRGADRYF. DNA for the CDR3: TGTGCCAGCAGTTTTCGCGGGGCCGACCGATACTTC.

The CDR3 DNA reads as TGTGCCATCAGTGATCCGTCCGGTACCAACGTCCTGACTTTC. Residues: CAISDPSGTNVLTF. The chain has TRBV10-3 and TRBJ2-6, with unresolved D. The CDR3 extends over 14 amino acids. Trimming took off 3 bases at V and 8 bases at J, with 11 bases between the two ends. Germline V lookup: CDR1 ENHRY, CDR2 SYGVKD.

The rearrangement uses TRBV7-8 and TRBJ2-7; 9 bases fit TRBD1. The CDR3 sequence is 16 residues long. The V gene's germline CDR1 is SGHVS and CDR2 FQNEAQ. J gave up 0 bases and V 3 bases, and 6 bases lay outside the gene matches. The CDR3 loop reads CASSLRRDRDSYEQYF. Here the CDR3 DNA reads TGTGCCAGCAGCTTGCGCCGGGACAGGGACTCCTACGAGCAGTACTTC.

The V gene is TRBV28, the J gene TRBJ1-1; D gene ambiguous. V was cut by 7 bases and J by 8 bases, with 14 bases left in between. The CDR3 runs 12 residues. From germline, CDR1 is MDHEN and CDR2 SYDVKM. CDR3 coding DNA: TGTGCCAGCACCCCCATAACAGAAGAAGCTTTCTTT. It translates to CASTPITEEAFF. Supplemented by reference TRBV28 and TRBJ1-1, the full variable domain reads DVKVTQSSRYLVKRTGEKVFLECVQDMDHENMFWYRQDPGLGLRLIYFSYDVKMKEKGDIPEGYSVSREKKERFSLILESASTNQTSMYLCASTPITEEAFFGQGTRLTVV.

The chain uses TRBV6-6 and TRBJ2-3, with D possibly TRBD1 on 5 matching bases. This CDR3 region has 14 residues. The V end was cut by 1 base, the J end by 4 bases, with 9 bases between. Germline CDR1 is MNHNY and CDR2 is SVGAGI (reference sequence). CDR3 sequence reads: CASSYLQASDTQYF. As DNA, the CDR3 is TGTGCCAGCAGTTACTTACAGGCCTCAGATACGCAGTATTTT.

The chain has TRBV3-1 (or the pseudogene TRBV3-2) and TRBJ2-7; D unclear. This CDR3 is built from 14 residues. The germline V gene encodes CDR1 LGHDT and CDR2 YNNKEL (reference sequence). V was shortened by 0 bases and J by 0 bases, with 6 bases between the two germline ends. CDR3 amino acids: CASSQDPFSYEQYF. The CDR3 DNA is TGTGCCAGCAGCCAAGACCCGTTCTCCTACGAGCAGTACTTC.

The J gene is TRBJ1-2, the V gene TRBV27; 9 bases map to TRBD1. The V segment lost 7 bases and the J segment 6 bases; nucleotides outside the gene matches: 12. CDR1 and CDR2 (germline): MNHEY, SMNVEV (reference sequence). This CDR3 spans 15 amino acids. In DNA form, the CDR3 reads TGTGCCAGCACCCCACAAACAGGGGGCGCACATGGCTACACCTTC. Its protein product is CASTPQTGGAHGYTF.

The genes are TRBV6-1 and TRBJ2-1; TRBD2 aligns across 14 bases. J was trimmed by 0 bases and V by 4 bases; bases with no gene match: 11. Germline V gene data show CDR1 as MNHNS and CDR2 as SASEGT. The CDR3 consists of 20 residues. CDR3 sequence: CASSGGATSGRAFSYNEQFF. The CDR3 DNA is TGTGCCAGCAGTGGGGGGGCGACTAGCGGGAGGGCCTTCTCCTACAATGAGCAGTTCTTC.

The CDR3 nucleotides read TGTGCCAGCAGCCCCCGGGGTACAGGGGATTCACCCCTCCACTTT. It encodes CASSPRGTGDSPLHF. V usage is TRBV5-4 and J usage is TRBJ1-6; TRBD1 matches 7 bases. V gave up 4 bases and J gave up 8 bases; unmatched junction bases: 9. The length of the CDR3 is 15 residues. Germline V gives CDR1 SGHNT, CDR2 YYREEE (reference sequence).

J is TRBJ1-4 and V is TRBV19; 8 bases fit TRBD1. The CDR3 loop spans 15 amino acids. Per germline, CDR1 LNHDA and CDR2 SQIVND (reference sequence). V gave up 5 bases and J gave up 8 bases; unmatched junction bases: 10. The CDR3 is CASSAQGAKREKLFF. CDR3 bases: TGTGCCAGTAGTGCCCAGGGGGCTAAGAGGGAAAAACTGTTTTTT.

In the case of this clone: The junction departs from the called germline gene at one end, perhaps through a read error. The rearrangement links TRBV23-1 to TRBJ1-1; D not certain. TRBV23-1 belongs to the ORF category, with a function that is uncertain. The CDR3 runs 15 residues. The CDR3 bases are TGCGCCAGCAGTCAATCTCGATCCTCGGCGCTGGACCCAAGATTT. As protein: CASSQSRSSALDPRF.

This chain connects TRBV7-8 to TRBJ1-6; 10 bases line up with TRBD1. J lost 13 bases, V lost 5 bases, and 8 bases had no gene match. Per the germline V gene, CDR1 is SGHVS and CDR2 is FQNEAQ. The CDR3 sequence is 14 residues long. The CDR3 here is CASSVRDRGSPLHF. For the CDR3, the DNA is TGTGCCAGCAGCGTCCGGGACAGGGGATCCCCCCTCCACTTT.

The chain employs TRBV6-4 and TRBJ1-4; 11 bases match TRBD1. The CDR3 is made up of 14 amino acids. V trimming: 3 bases; J trimming: 7 bases; junction bases outside the gene matches: 1. Germline V CDR1 and CDR2: MRHNA, SNTAGT. The CDR3 here is CASSEGTGGEKLFF. The CDR3 coding sequence is TGTGCCAGCAGTGAAGGGACAGGGGGTGAAAAACTGTTTTTT.

This rearrangement joins TRBV19 to TRBJ2-1; D remains unclear. With 1 base removed from V and 0 bases from J, the gap between germline ends came to 7 bases. The CDR3 loop spans 15 amino acids. Per the germline V gene, CDR1 is LNHDA and CDR2 is SQIVND (reference sequence). CDR3 bases: TGTGCCAGTAGTATAGGTGGGATCTCCTACAATGAGCAGTTCTTC. Translated: CASSIGGISYNEQFF.

The V call is TRBV5-1, the J call TRBJ2-1; 11 bases are a match to TRBD2. The CDR3 totals 16 residues. J gave up 2 bases and V 2 bases, and 3 bases lay outside the gene matches. Germline V gene lookup returns CDR1 SGHRS and CDR2 YFSETQ. In nucleotides, the CDR3 is TGCGCCAGCAGCTTAATAGCGGGAGGGCCCTACAATGAGCAGTTCTTC. It translates to CASSLIAGGPYNEQFF.

The rearrangement joins TRBV9 to TRBJ2-7; D gene unclear. This CDR3 is built from 13 residues. Germline CDR1 and CDR2: SGDLS and YYNGEE. V lost 0 bases, J lost 2 bases, and 6 bases lay in between. The CDR3 region is CASSVDPTYEQYF. In DNA, the CDR3 is TGTGCCAGCAGCGTAGATCCCACCTACGAGCAGTACTTC.

The J gene is TRBJ1-2, the V gene TRBV19; D might be TRBD1 (5 bases). The length of the CDR3 is 14 residues. V gave up 5 bases and J gave up 2 bases, with 12 bases separating them. The germline V gene encodes CDR1 LNHDA and CDR2 SQIVND (reference sequence). The CDR3 DNA sequence: TGTGCCAGTAGTCAAAGACAGACAAACTATGGCTACACCTTC. Translation: CASSQRQTNYGYTF.

The V call is TRBV4-1, the J call TRBJ2-2; D is perhaps TRBD2 (5 bases). V lost 0 bases, J lost 7 bases, and 18 bases lay in between. CDR3 length: 17 residues. Germline V gives CDR1 MGHRA, CDR2 YSYEKL. As DNA, the CDR3 is TGCGCCAGCAGCCAAGATATCAGAGGGAGAGCGAACGGGGAGCTGTTTTTT. Translation: CASSQDIRGRANGELFF.

In nucleotides, the CDR3 is TGTGCCAGCAGCTTAACCCCACCCCTCCACTTT. It codes for CASSLTPPLHF. The chain employs TRBV7-3 and TRBJ1-6; D is ambiguous. V shed 0 bases and J shed 11 bases, with 2 bases lying between them. CDR1 is SGHTA and CDR2 is FQGTGA in the germline V gene. This CDR3 is 11 amino acids long.

V is TRBV19 and J is TRBJ2-1, with 8 bases fitting TRBD2. Germline V gives CDR1 LNHDA, CDR2 SQIVND (reference sequence). J was trimmed by 2 bases and V by 7 bases; bases with no gene match: 7. CDR3 length: 15 amino acids. The CDR3 DNA reads TGTGCCAGTACCCTTAGCGGGGCAACCTACAATGAGCAGTTCTTC. Its protein is CASTLSGATYNEQFF.